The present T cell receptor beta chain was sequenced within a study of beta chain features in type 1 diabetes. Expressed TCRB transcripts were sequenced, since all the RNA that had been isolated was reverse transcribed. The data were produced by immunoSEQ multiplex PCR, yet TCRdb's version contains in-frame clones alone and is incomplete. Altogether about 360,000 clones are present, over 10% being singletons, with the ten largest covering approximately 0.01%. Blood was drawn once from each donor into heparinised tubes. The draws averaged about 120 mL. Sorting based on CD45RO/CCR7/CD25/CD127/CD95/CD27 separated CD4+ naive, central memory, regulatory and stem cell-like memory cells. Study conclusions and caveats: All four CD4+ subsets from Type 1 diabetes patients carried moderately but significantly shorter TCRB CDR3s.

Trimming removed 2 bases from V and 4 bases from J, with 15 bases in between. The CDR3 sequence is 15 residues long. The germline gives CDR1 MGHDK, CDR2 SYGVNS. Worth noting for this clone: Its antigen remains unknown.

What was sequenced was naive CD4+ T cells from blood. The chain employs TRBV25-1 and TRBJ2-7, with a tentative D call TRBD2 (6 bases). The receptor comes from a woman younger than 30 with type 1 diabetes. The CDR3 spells CASSELGSGGYEQYF. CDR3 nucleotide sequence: TGTGCCAGCAGTGAACTCGGGAGTGGCGGTTACGAGCAGTACTTC.